The 32 T cell receptor beta chains listed next were all sequenced from one sample in a study of post-analysis software for immune sequencing data. Study-wide points: Higher frequency in patients than in controls was seen for a handful of TRBV segments, with TRBV5-6, TRBV5-1 and TRBV20-1 among them.

cDNA libraries for TCR beta contained unique molecular identifiers. TCRdb processed the PCR reads anew with MiXCR; each CDR3 protein has one entry. The top ten clones hold approximately 10% of a sample with about 680,000 distinct CDR3 sequences, around 64% of them seen once. Their recognized antigens are unknown. What was sequenced was blood. Every receptor here comes from a girl aged 2 to 10 with multiple sclerosis.

The chain links TRBV4-1 to TRBJ1-2; 8 nucleotides align to TRBD1. The CDR3 length is 15 residues. The trim removed 4 bases at V and 3 bases at J, leaving 7 bases unmatched. The germline CDR1 and CDR2 sequences are MGHRA and YSYEKL. CDR3 sequence (DNA): TGCGCCAGCAGCCCTGGACAGGGCTTTGACTATGGCTACACCTTC. Translation: CASSPGQGFDYGYTF.

This clonotype was found once. The CDR3 region is CASGPGLDEQFF. The CDR3 nucleotides read TGTGCCAGCGGGCCGGGGCTGGATGAGCAGTTCTTC. The rearrangement uses TRBV3-1 and TRBJ2-1, with D perhaps TRBD1 or TRBD2 (5 bases each). CDR3 size: 12 residues. The V end lost 8 bases, the J end lost 8 bases, and 13 bases lay between the germline ends. In germline, CDR1 is LGHDT, CDR2 YNNKEL (reference sequence).

This chain joins TRBV11-2 and TRBJ2-3, with 8 bases identical to TRBD2. V trimming: 4 bases; J trimming: 7 bases; junction bases outside the gene matches: 10. This CDR3 has 15 residues. The germline CDR1 and CDR2 sequences are SGHAT and FQNNGV. CDR3 nucleotides: TGTGCCAGCAGCTCAGAAAGCGGGAGCCCGAATACGCAGTATTTT. It codes for CASSSESGSPNTQYF.

A single count supports this clonotype. The rearrangement links TRBV12-3 or TRBV12-4 to TRBJ1-4; a weak D match, TRBD1 (5 bases). Trimming shortened V by 5 bases and J by 6 bases, and 16 bases separated the two germline ends. The CDR3 totals 15 residues. CDR3 nucleotide sequence: TGTGCCAGCAGTGTCTCTAGGGGCAGGGATGAAAAACTGTTTTTT. This encodes CASSVSRGRDEKLFF.

As DNA, the CDR3 is TGCAGCGTTGAATCGCGACAGGGGTCCTACGAGCAGTACTTC. Protein product: CSVESRQGSYEQYF. The rearrangement links TRBV29-1 to TRBJ2-7, with 8 bases aligning to TRBD1. The CDR3 runs to 14 residues. V lost 2 bases and J lost 1; bases outside the gene matches: 4. Germline V CDR1 and CDR2: SQVTM, ANQGSEA.

The J gene is TRBJ2-5, the V gene TRBV20-1; TRBD2 aligns across 12 bases. After removal of 3 bases from V and 4 bases from J, the junction contained 6 bases not matched to a gene. Per the germline V gene, CDR1 is DFQATT and CDR2 is SNEGSKA (reference sequence). This CDR3 spans 15 amino acids. The CDR3 sequence is CSASPSGGVRETQYF. The CDR3 DNA reads as TGCAGTGCTAGTCCTAGCGGGGGGGTGAGAGAGACCCAGTACTTC.

The chain employs TRBV7-9 and TRBJ2-4; 8 bases are shared with TRBD2. The CDR3 is 18 amino acids. V lost 1 base and J lost 0; bases outside the gene matches: 8. Germline CDR1 and CDR2: SEHNR and FQNEAQ (reference sequence). The CDR3 DNA reads TGTGCCAGCAGCTTAGGCGAGCTAGCGGGTAAAGCCAAAAACATTCAGTACTTC. Protein: CASSLGELAGKAKNIQYF.

In its sample, this clonotype was seen a few times. The chain uses TRBV29-1 and TRBJ2-1, with a tentative D call TRBD2 (5 bases). This CDR3 is built from 13 residues. Germline V gene lookup returns CDR1 SQVTM and CDR2 ANQGSEA. The V and J ends lost 6 bases and 5 bases respectively, with 14 bases between them. The CDR3, as DNA: TGCAGCGTGAGGACTGGTCCTGACAATGAGCAGTTCTTC. Amino acid sequence: CSVRTGPDNEQFF.

This clonotype was observed a handful of times. The chain couples TRBV20-1 to TRBJ2-7; 7 nucleotides match TRBD2. There are 13 residues in the CDR3. V gave up 7 bases and J gave up 2 bases; unmatched junction bases: 8. Germline CDR1 reads DFQATT; CDR2 reads SNEGSKA (reference sequence). DNA for the CDR3: TGCAGTGGAGCTAGCGGCCCAACCTACGAGCAGTACTTC. The encoded protein is CSGASGPTYEQYF.

The chain has TRBV12-3 or TRBV12-4 and TRBJ1-1; no definite D call. V lost 7 bases to trimming and J lost 1 base, with 13 bases between them. This CDR3 has 14 amino acids. CDR3 DNA sequence: TGTGCCAGCACCCCGACATCCCCGAACACTGAAGCTTTCTTT. Its translation: CASTPTSPNTEAFF.

This chain links TRBV20-1 with TRBJ1-3; tentatively, D is TRBD1 (5 bases). With 5 bases removed from V and 4 bases from J, the gap between germline ends came to 15 bases. The length of the CDR3 is 14 residues. The germline gives CDR1 DFQATT, CDR2 SNEGSKA (reference sequence). The CDR3 loop reads CSAQDRLDGNTIYF. DNA for the CDR3: TGCAGTGCTCAAGACAGATTGGACGGAAACACCATATATTTT.

The sample holds a few counts of this clonotype. In DNA form, the CDR3 reads TGTGCCAGCAGTTACGCGGACAGTTATGGCTACACCTTC. Amino acid sequence: CASSYADSYGYTF. The V and J genes are TRBV6-5 and TRBJ1-2; D might be TRBD1 (6 bases). V lost 2 bases, J lost 5 bases, and 9 bases lay in between. Germline-derived CDR1 and CDR2 are MNHEY and SVGAGI. This CDR3 has 13 residues.

This chain uses TRBV28 with TRBJ2-7; D not resolved. The CDR3 is 14 residues long. Per germline, CDR1 MDHEN and CDR2 SYDVKM. Trimming pared 4 bases from V and 4 bases from J, leaving 14 bases between. CDR3 nucleotides: TGTGCCAGCAGTTCCCCCCCGGGTAGTTACGAGCAGTACTTC. It yields the protein CASSSPPGSYEQYF. The variable domain in full, completed from reference TRBV28 and TRBJ2-7, reads DVKVTQSSRYLVKRTGEKVFLECVQDMDHENMFWYRQDPGLGLRLIYFSYDVKMKEKGDIPEGYSVSREKKERFSLILESASTNQTSMYLCASSSPPGSYEQYFGPGTRLTVT.

This clonotype has only a few counts. This chain uses TRBV20-1 with TRBJ2-3; weak D call: TRBD1 (6 bases). CDR3 size: 16 residues. CDR1 is DFQATT and CDR2 is SNEGSKA in the germline V gene (reference sequence). V dropped 5 bases and J dropped 0 bases, with 18 bases sitting between them. DNA for the CDR3: TGCAGTGCTCTTCTCCTGACAGGTTATAGCACAGATACGCAGTATTTT. It yields the protein CSALLLTGYSTDTQYF.

This clonotype showed up just a few times. This sequence joins TRBV10-3 and TRBJ1-2; D is unclear. Germline CDR1 is ENHRY and CDR2 is SYGVKD. CDR3 length equals 14 residues. Trimming shortened V by 2 bases and J by 8 bases, and 15 bases separated the two germline ends. CDR3: CAISEGGIFFGYTF. CDR3 nucleotide sequence: TGTGCCATCAGTGAGGGAGGGATCTTCTTCGGCTACACCTTC.

The chain uses TRBV6-2 or TRBV6-3 and TRBJ1-2; D may be TRBD1 (5 bases). This CDR3 region has 14 residues. Germline CDR1 MNHEY, CDR2 SVGEGT. The V end was cut by 5 bases, the J end by 8 bases, with 18 bases between. Here the CDR3 DNA reads TGTGCCAGCAGTCCCGGGACCCTCGGGACGGGCTACACCTTC. Protein sequence: CASSPGTLGTGYTF.

The V call is TRBV7-9, the J call TRBJ1-2, with TRBD1 as a possible D gene (5 bases). Germline values: CDR1 SEHNR, CDR2 FQNEAQ (reference sequence). Trimming removed 1 base at V and 2 bases at J, with 11 bases between. This CDR3 has 15 residues. Here the CDR3 reads CASSLEWGPNYGYTF. In DNA, the CDR3 is TGTGCCAGCAGCTTAGAATGGGGACCCAACTATGGCTACACCTTC.

The chain recombines TRBV20-1 with TRBJ2-1, with D tentatively TRBD2 (5 bases). The CDR3 spans 16 residues. The germline CDR1 and CDR2 sequences are DFQATT and SNEGSKA (reference sequence). Trimming left V 0 bases short and J 4 bases short, with 16 bases between. Here the CDR3 reads CSARDRRSGSYNEQFF. The CDR3 bases are TGCAGTGCTAGAGATAGGAGAAGCGGCTCTTACAATGAGCAGTTCTTC.

V gene TRBV14 combines with J gene TRBJ2-3; 9 positions match TRBD2. Trimming removed 4 bases from V and 4 bases from J; junction bases left unmatched: 6. This CDR3 has 15 amino acids. CDR1 SGHDN and CDR2 FVKESK come from the germline V gene. This CDR3 is CASSRPGLAADTQYF. CDR3 coding DNA: TGTGCCAGCAGCCGACCGGGACTAGCAGCAGATACGCAGTATTTT.

This clonotype was seen a handful of times. The chain uses TRBV29-1 and TRBJ2-6; D not certain. CDR1 SQVTM and CDR2 ANQGSEA come from the germline V gene. This CDR3 is built from 13 residues. Trimming removed 4 bases from V and 2 bases from J, with 6 bases in between. The CDR3 loop is CSVAVTGANVLTF. The CDR3 bases are TGCAGCGTTGCGGTAACTGGGGCCAACGTCCTGACTTTC.

The genes are TRBV11-2 and TRBJ1-1; D might be TRBD1 (5 bases). Germline CDR1 is SGHAT and CDR2 is FQNNGV. This CDR3 contains 14 residues. V lost 3 bases and J 5 bases, leaving 13 bases between the germline ends. Here the CDR3 reads CASSFGTVGTEAFF. CDR3 in DNA: TGTGCCAGCAGCTTCGGGACGGTGGGGACTGAAGCTTTCTTT.

This chain joins TRBV20-1 and TRBJ2-1, with 7 bases identical to TRBD2. CDR1 and CDR2 from the germline V gene are DFQATT and SNEGSKA (reference sequence). The J segment lost 10 bases and the V segment lost 7 bases, leaving 4 bases of the junction unmatched. The length of the CDR3 is 10 residues. As DNA, the CDR3 is TGCAGTGTCCAGCGGGGCGAGCAGTTCTTC. It is translated as CSVQRGEQFF.

A note on this clonotype: One junction end disagrees with the germline gene, perhaps due to a read error. CDR3 in DNA: TGTGCCAGCACTTTAGGCTTCTCCACAGATACGCAGTATTTT. Protein sequence: CASTLGFSTDTQYF. The chain uses TRBV12-3 or TRBV12-4 and TRBJ2-3; D gene uncertain. The length of the CDR3 is 14 residues.

The DNA of the CDR3 is TGCAGTGCTCTAGAACCTAGCACAGATACGCAGTATTTT. Translation gives CSALEPSTDTQYF. The chain uses TRBV20-1 and TRBJ2-3; D is ambiguous. Germline V gene sequence: CDR1 DFQATT, CDR2 SNEGSKA (reference sequence). The ends were cut back, 5 bases at V and 0 bases at J, with 9 bases in the middle. CDR3 length equals 13 residues.

V usage is TRBV20-1 and J usage is TRBJ2-1; D gene ambiguous. Germline V gene lookup returns CDR1 DFQATT and CDR2 SNEGSKA (reference sequence). V was trimmed by 2 bases and J by 8 bases, leaving 4 bases between them. The CDR3 sequence is 10 residues long. CDR3 coding DNA: TGCAGTGCTAGAATGGATGAGCAGTTCTTC. Its protein product is CSARMDEQFF.

This clonotype was seen at least ten times. This CDR3 is CASSLDRGGYTF. The DNA of the CDR3 is TGTGCCAGCAGCTTAGACCGCGGTGGCTACACCTTC. V is TRBV7-2 and J is TRBJ1-2; D remains ambiguous. V dropped 1 base and J dropped 7 bases, with 7 bases sitting between them. CDR3 size: 12 residues. From germline, CDR1 is SGHTA and CDR2 FQGNSA.

The chain couples TRBV5-5 to TRBJ1-1; D is ambiguous. Germline loops: CDR1 SGHKS, CDR2 YYEKEE (reference sequence). This CDR3 has 15 residues. The V and J ends lost 0 bases and 0 bases respectively, with 9 bases between them. CDR3 in DNA: TGTGCCAGCAGCTTGGAGCAGGCGGTGAACACTGAAGCTTTCTTT. This gives the protein CASSLEQAVNTEAFF. Using reference TRBV5-5 and TRBJ1-1 for the parts outside the CDR3, the full variable domain is DAGVTQSPTHLIKTRGQQVTLRCSPISGHKSVSWYQQVLGQGPQFIFQYYEKEERGRGNFPDRFSARQFPNYSSELNVNALLLGDSALYLCASSLEQAVNTEAFFGQGTRLTVV.

V is TRBV3-1 and J is TRBJ2-5; D possibly corresponds to TRBD1 (5 bases). TRBJ2-7 matches the DNA end more closely, so the J call is doubtful. There are 14 residues in the CDR3. Germline lookup yields CDR1 LGHDT and CDR2 YNNKEL (reference sequence). CDR3 amino acids: CASSQATGYYEQYF. CDR3 coding DNA: TGTGCCAGCAGCCAAGCAACAGGATACTACGAGCAGTACTTC.

This clonotype was detected only a few times. The rearrangement uses TRBV29-1 and TRBJ2-7; the match to TRBD1 covers 7 bases. V was clipped by 5 bases and J by 1 base; unmatched bases: 2. This CDR3 has 12 amino acids. The germline V gene has CDR1 SQVTM and CDR2 ANQGSEA. CDR3 DNA: TGCAGCGTTTACAGGGGATCCTACGAGCAGTACTTC. Protein product: CSVYRGSYEQYF.

This clonotype was seen only a few times. This rearrangement joins TRBV10-3 to TRBJ2-3, with D maybe TRBD2 (7 bases). The length of the CDR3 is 14 residues. Trimming removed 8 bases from V and 3 bases from J, with 15 bases in between. The germline CDR1 and CDR2 sequences are ENHRY and SYGVKD. CDR3 DNA sequence: TGTGCCATCGGGCGCGGGGGCGCTACAGATACGCAGTATTTT. Amino acid sequence: CAIGRGGATDTQYF.

The rearrangement uses TRBV18 and TRBJ1-1, with D hard to call. Germline V gives CDR1 KGHSH, CDR2 LQKENI. The CDR3 runs to 15 residues. V was shortened by 3 bases and J by 2 bases, with 13 bases between the two germline ends. The CDR3 protein is CASSPTSRGNTEAFF. CDR3 bases: TGTGCCAGCTCACCCACCTCGCGGGGAAACACTGAAGCTTTCTTT.

The J gene is TRBJ1-5, the V gene TRBV2; 7 nucleotides agree with TRBD1. Germline CDR1 and CDR2: SNHLY and FYNNEI. The CDR3 loop spans 16 amino acids. V lost 8 bases and J lost 0; bases outside the gene matches: 10. CDR3 sequence (DNA): TGTGCCAGCGCCCCCGGGACAGACAATAGCAATCAGCCCCAGCATTTT. Its protein product is CASAPGTDNSNQPQHF.